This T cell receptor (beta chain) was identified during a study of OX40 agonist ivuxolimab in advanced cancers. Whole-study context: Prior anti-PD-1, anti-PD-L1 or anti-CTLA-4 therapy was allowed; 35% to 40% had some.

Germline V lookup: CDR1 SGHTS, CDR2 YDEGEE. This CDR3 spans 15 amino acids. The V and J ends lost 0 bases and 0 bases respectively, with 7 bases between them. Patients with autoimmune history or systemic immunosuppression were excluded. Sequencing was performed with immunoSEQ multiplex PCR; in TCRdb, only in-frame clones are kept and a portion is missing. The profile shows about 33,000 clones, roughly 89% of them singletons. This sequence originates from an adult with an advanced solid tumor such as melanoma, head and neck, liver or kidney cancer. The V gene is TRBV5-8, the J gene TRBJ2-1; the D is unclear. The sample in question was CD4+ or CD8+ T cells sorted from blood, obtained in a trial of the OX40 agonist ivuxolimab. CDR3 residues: CASSLAPSSYNEQFF. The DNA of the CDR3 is TGTGCCAGCAGCTTGGCACCTAGCTCCTACAATGAGCAGTTCTTC.